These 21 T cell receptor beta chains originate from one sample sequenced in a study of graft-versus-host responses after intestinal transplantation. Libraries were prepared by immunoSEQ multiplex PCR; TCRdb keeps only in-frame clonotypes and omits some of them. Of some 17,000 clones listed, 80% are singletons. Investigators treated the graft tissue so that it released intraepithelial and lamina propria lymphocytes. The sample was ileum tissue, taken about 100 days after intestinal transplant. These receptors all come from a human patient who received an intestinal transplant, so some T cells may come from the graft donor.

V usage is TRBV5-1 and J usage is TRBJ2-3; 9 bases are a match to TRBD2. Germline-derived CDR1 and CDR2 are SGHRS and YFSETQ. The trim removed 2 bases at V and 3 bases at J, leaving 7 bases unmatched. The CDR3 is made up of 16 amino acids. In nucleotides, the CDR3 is TGCGCCAGCAGCTTTAGCGGGAGATTGAGTACAGATACGCAGTATTTT. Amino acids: CASSFSGRLSTDTQYF.

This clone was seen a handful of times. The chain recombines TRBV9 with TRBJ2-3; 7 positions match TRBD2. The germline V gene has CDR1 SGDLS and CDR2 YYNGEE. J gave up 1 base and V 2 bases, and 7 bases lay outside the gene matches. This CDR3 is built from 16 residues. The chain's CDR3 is CASSVSAGFRTDTQYF. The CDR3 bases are TGTGCCAGCAGCGTTTCAGCGGGATTCCGCACAGATACGCAGTATTTT.

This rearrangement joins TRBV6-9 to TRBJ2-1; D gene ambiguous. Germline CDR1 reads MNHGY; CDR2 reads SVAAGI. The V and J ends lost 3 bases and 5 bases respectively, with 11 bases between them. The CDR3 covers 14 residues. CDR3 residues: CASSYMGVHNEQFF. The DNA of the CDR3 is TGTGCCAGCAGTTACATGGGCGTACACAATGAGCAGTTCTTC.

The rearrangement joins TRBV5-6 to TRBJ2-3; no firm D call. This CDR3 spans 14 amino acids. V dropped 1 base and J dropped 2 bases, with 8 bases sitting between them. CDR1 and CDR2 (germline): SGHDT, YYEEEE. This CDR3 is CASSLYLVTDTQYF. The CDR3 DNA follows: TGTGCCAGCAGCTTGTACCTAGTCACAGATACGCAGTATTTT.

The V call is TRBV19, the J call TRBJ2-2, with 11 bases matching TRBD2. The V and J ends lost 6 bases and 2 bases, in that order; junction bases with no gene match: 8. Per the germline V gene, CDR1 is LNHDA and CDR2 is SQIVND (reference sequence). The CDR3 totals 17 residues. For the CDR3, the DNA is TGTGCCAGTAGGACTCCCGGGACTAGCGGAAACACCGGGGAGCTGTTTTTT. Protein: CASRTPGTSGNTGELFF.

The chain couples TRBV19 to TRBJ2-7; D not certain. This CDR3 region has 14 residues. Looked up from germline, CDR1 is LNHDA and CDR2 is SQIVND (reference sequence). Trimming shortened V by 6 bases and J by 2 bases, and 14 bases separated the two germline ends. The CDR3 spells CASSNSGGPYEQYF. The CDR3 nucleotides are TGTGCCAGTAGCAATTCCGGCGGACCCTACGAGCAGTACTTC.

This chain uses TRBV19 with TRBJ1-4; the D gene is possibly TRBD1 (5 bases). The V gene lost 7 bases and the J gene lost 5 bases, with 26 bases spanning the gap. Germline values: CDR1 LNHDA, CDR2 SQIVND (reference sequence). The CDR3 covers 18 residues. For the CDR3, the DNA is TGTGCCAGTAAGGACATATCTTTTGCCCCCCACTGGAATGAAAAACTGTTTTTT. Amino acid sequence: CASKDISFAPHWNEKLFF.

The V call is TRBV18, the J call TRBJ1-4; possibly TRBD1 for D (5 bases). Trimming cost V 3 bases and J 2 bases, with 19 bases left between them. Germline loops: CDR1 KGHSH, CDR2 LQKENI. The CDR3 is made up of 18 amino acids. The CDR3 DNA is TGTGCCAGCTCACCGGCCAGGGCGACCCTGGGGACTAATGAAAAACTGTTTTTT. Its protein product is CASSPARATLGTNEKLFF.

The DNA for the CDR3 is TGTGCCAGCTCAGGGACAGCGAACACTGAAGCTTTCTTT. This sequence encodes CASSGTANTEAFF. V is TRBV18 and J is TRBJ1-1, with 7 bases fitting TRBD1. The V and J ends lost 5 bases and 1 base, in that order; junction bases with no gene match: 1. Germline CDR1 KGHSH, CDR2 LQKENI. The CDR3 is 13 residues long.

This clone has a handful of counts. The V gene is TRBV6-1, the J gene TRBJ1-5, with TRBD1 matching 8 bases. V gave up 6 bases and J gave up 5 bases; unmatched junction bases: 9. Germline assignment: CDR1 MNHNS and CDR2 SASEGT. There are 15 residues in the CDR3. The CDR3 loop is CASSRDRRLDQPQHF. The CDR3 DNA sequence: TGTGCCAGCAGCCGGGACAGGAGGTTGGATCAGCCCCAGCATTTT.

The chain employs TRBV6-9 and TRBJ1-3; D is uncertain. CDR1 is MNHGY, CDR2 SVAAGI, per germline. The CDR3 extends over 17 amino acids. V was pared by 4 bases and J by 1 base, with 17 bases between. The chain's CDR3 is CASSSTRKVPSGNTIYF. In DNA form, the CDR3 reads TGTGCCAGCAGTTCTACCCGAAAGGTCCCATCTGGAAACACCATATATTTT.

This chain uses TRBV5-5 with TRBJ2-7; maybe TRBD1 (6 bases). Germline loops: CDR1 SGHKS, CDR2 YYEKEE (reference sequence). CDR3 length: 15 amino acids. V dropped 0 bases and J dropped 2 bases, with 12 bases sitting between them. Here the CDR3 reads CASSLARTATYEQYF. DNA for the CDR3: TGTGCCAGCAGCTTGGCCAGGACAGCTACCTACGAGCAGTACTTC.

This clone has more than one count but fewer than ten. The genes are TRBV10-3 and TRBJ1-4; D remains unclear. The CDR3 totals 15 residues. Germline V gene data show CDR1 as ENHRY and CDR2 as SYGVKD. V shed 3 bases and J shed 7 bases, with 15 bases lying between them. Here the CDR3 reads CAISEEVGSGEKLFF. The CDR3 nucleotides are TGTGCCATCAGTGAAGAGGTGGGGAGTGGTGAAAAACTGTTTTTT.

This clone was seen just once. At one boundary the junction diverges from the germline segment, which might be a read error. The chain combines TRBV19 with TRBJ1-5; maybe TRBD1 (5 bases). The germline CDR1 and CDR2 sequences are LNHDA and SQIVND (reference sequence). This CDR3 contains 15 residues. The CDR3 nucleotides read TGTGTCAGTAGTATAGTTGGGGGGGAAAATCAGCCCCAGCATTTT. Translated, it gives CVSSIVGGENQPQHF. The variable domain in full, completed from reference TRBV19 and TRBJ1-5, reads DGGITQSPKYLFRKEGQNVTLSCEQNLNHDAMYWYRQDPGQGLRLIYYSQIVNDFQKGDIAEGYSVSREKKESFPLTVTSAQKNPTAFYLCVSSIVGGENQPQHFGDGTRLSIL.

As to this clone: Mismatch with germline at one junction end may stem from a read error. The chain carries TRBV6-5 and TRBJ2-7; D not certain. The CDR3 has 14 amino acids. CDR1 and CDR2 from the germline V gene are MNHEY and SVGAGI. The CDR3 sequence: CAISEEVLSYEQYF. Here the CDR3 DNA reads TGTGCCATCAGTGAAGAGGTTCTCTCCTACGAGCAGTACTTC.

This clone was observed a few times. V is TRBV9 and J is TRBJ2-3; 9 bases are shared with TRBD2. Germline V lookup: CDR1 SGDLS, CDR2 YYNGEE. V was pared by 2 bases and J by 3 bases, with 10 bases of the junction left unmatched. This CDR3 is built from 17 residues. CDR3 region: CASSVGGRARGTDTQYF. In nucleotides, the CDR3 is TGTGCCAGCAGCGTTGGCGGGAGGGCACGGGGGACAGATACGCAGTATTTT.

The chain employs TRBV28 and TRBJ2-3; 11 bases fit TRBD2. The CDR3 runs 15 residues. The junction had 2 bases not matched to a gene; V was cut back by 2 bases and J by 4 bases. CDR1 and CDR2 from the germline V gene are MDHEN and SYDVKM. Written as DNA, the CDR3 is TGTGCCAGCAGTTTACAACTAGCGGGAGCAGATACGCAGTATTTT. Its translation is CASSLQLAGADTQYF. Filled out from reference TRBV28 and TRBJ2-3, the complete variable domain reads DVKVTQSSRYLVKRTGEKVFLECVQDMDHENMFWYRQDPGLGLRLIYFSYDVKMKEKGDIPEGYSVSREKKERFSLILESASTNQTSMYLCASSLQLAGADTQYFGPGTRLTVL.

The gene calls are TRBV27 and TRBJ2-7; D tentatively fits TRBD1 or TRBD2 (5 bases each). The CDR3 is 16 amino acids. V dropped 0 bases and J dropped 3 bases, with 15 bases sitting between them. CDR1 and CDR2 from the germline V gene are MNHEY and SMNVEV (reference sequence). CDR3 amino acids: CASSLSNSGPIYEQYF. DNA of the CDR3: TGTGCCAGCAGTTTATCGAATTCGGGACCGATCTACGAGCAGTACTTC.

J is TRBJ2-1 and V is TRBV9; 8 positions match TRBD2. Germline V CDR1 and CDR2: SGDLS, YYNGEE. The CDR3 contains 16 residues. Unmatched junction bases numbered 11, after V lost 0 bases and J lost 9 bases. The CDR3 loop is CASSVATGLVSAEQFF. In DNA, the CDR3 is TGTGCCAGCAGCGTAGCTACGGGACTAGTATCGGCTGAGCAGTTCTTC. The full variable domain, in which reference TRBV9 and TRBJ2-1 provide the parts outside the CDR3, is DSGVTQTPKHLITATGQRVTLRCSPRSGDLSVYWYQQSLDQGLQFLIQYYNGEERAKGNILERFSAQQFPDLHSELNLSSLELGDSALYFCASSVATGLVSAEQFFGPGTRLTVL.

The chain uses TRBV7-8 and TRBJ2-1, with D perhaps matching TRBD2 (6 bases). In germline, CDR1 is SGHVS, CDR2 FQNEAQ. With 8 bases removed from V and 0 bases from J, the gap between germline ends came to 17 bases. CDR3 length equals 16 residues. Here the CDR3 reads CASGPLALSSYNEQFF. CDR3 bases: TGTGCCAGCGGACCACTAGCCCTGAGCTCCTACAATGAGCAGTTCTTC.

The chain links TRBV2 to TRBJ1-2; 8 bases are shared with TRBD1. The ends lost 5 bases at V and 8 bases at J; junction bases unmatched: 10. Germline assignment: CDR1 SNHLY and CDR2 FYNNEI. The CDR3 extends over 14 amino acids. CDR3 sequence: CASSFATGEGGYTF. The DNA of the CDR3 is TGTGCCAGCAGTTTCGCGACAGGGGAGGGAGGCTACACCTTC.